The clone carrying this T cell receptor (beta chain) was counted a single time. CDR3 size: 16 residues. V dropped 5 bases and J dropped 5 bases, with 17 bases sitting between them. The germline V gene encodes CDR1 SGHNT and CDR2 YYREEE (reference sequence). The data are from a study of control samples from healthy donors and cancer patients. Repertoires were generated with immunoSEQ multiplex PCR, while TCRdb's copy carries only in-frame clones and drops some. Among about 160,000 clones listed, nearly 96% were seen once. This TCR was recovered from a woman aged 30 to 39 in good health. The rearrangement joins TRBV5-4 to TRBJ1-6, with D unclear. The sequenced material came from blood. The CDR3 reads CASRWGNPKHNSPLHF. The DNA for the CDR3 is TGTGCCAGCAGATGGGGTAACCCAAAGCATAATTCACCCCTCCACTTT.